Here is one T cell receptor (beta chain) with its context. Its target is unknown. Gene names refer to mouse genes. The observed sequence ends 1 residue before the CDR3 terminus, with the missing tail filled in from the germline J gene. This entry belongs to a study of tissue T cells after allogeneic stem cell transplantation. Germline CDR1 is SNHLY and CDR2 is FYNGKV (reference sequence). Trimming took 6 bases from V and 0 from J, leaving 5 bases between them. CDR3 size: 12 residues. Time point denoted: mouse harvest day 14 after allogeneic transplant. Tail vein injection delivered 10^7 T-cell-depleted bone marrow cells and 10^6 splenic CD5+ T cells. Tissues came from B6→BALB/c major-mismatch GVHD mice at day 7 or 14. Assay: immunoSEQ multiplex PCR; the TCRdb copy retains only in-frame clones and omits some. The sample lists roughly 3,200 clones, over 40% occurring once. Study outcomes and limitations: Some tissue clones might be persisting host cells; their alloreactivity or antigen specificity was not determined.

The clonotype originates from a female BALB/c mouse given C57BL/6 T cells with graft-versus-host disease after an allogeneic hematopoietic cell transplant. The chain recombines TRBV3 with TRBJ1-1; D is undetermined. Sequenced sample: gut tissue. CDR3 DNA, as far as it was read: TGTGCCAGCAGACAACCAAACACAGAAGTCTTC. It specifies CASRQPNTEVF. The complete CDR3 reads CASRQPNTEVFF.